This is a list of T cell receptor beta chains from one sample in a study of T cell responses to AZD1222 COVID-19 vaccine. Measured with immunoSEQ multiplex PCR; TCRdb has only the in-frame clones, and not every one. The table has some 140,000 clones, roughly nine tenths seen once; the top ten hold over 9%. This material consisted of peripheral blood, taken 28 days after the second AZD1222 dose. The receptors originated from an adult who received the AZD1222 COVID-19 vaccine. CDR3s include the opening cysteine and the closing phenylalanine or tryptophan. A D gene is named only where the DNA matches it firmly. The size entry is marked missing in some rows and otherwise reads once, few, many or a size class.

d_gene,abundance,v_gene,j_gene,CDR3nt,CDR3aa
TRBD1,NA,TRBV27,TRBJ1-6,TGTGCCAGCAGTCCTGACACCGGGACAGGGTTGAATAATTCACCCCTCCACTTT,CASSPDTGTGLNNSPLHF
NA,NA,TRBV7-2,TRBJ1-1,TGTGCCAGCAGCTTAGTCGGCAGGGGGAACACTGAAGCTTTCTTT,CASSLVGRGNTEAFF
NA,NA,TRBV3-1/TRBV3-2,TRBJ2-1,TGTGCCAGCAGCCGACATGATGACAGCAATGAGCAGTTCTTC,CASSRHDDSNEQFF
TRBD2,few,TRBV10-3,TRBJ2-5,TGTGCCATCAGTGCAAGTAGCGGGGGACCAGGGGGGTACCAAGAGACCCAGTACTTC,CAISASSGGPGGYQETQYF
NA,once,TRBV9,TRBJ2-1,TGTGCCAGCAGCGCGGGTCATGCTGGGGGCAATGAGCAGTTCTTC,CASSAGHAGGNEQFF
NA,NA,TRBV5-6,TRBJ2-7,TGTGCCAGCGGCGACACGAGCTCCTACGAGCAGTACTTC,CASGDTSSYEQYF
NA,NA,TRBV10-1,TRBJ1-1,TGCGCCAGCAGTGATTGGGACGGAAAAGAAGCTTTCTTT,CASSDWDGKEAFF
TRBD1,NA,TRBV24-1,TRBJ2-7,TGTGCCACCAGTGACTCTTTCGGCGTAGGGCAGGGGGTAGACTACGAGCAGTACTTC,CATSDSFGVGQGVDYEQYF
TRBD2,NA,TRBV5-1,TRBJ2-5,TGCGCCAGCAGCTTGGAGGGTCCAGCGGGGGGGCCTAGAGAGACCCAGTACTTC,CASSLEGPAGGPRETQYF
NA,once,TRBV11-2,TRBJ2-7,TGTGCCAGCAGCTTAGATCGGGGCTTCTCCTACGAGCAGTACTTC,CASSLDRGFSYEQYF
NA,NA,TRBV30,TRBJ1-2,TGTGCGCTGTTCGATCGGTCTAACTATGGCTACACCTTC,CALFDRSNYGYTF